A selection of T cell receptor beta chains follows, all from one sample in a study of OX40 agonist ivuxolimab in advanced cancers. Generated by immunoSEQ multiplex PCR, the TCRdb table keeps only in-frame clones and is missing some. The sample has some 95,000 clones, 70% to 90% seen once; the top ten hold approximately 4.2%. The sequencing here drew on CD4+ or CD8+ T cells sorted from blood, taken in a trial of the OX40 agonist ivuxolimab. Receptor source: an adult with an advanced solid tumor such as melanoma, head and neck, liver or kidney cancer. Each CDR3 is given with its conserved first and last residue. The order of the fields is V gene, J gene, clone size, D gene, CDR3 DNA, CDR3 protein. The D gene is left open where the match is weak. Not all rows give a size; the values are once, few, many and, for expanded clones, a class.

v_gene: TRBV7-9; j_gene: TRBJ1-1; abundance: NA; d_gene: NA; CDR3nt: TGTGCCAGCAGCCCCCCCGCGGGTGGGGTGGAAAGTACTGAAGCTTTCTTT; CDR3aa: CASSPPAGGVESTEAFF
v_gene: TRBV9; j_gene: TRBJ2-1; abundance: NA; d_gene: TRBD2; CDR3nt: TGTGCCAGCAGCGTAGGGGGCGGGGGCTACAATGAGCAGTTCTTC; CDR3aa: CASSVGGGGYNEQFF
v_gene: TRBV5-1; j_gene: TRBJ1-2; abundance: NA; d_gene: NA; CDR3nt: TGCGCCAGCAGCGACCTTAGGCAGAACACGTATGGCTACACCTTC; CDR3aa: CASSDLRQNTYGYTF
v_gene: TRBV27; j_gene: TRBJ2-7; abundance: NA; d_gene: TRBD1; CDR3nt: TGTGCCAGCAAGGGACAGGGGGCCCACGAGCAGTACTTC; CDR3aa: CASKGQGAHEQYF
v_gene: TRBV27; j_gene: TRBJ2-1; abundance: once; d_gene: TRBD2; CDR3nt: TGTGCCAGCAGTTTACGCCCTAGCGGGTCATACAATGAGCAGTTCTTC; CDR3aa: CASSLRPSGSYNEQFF
v_gene: TRBV7-9; j_gene: TRBJ2-7; abundance: NA; d_gene: NA; CDR3nt: TGTGCCAGCAGCTTGGACACAGGCCACGAGCAGTACTTC; CDR3aa: CASSLDTGHEQYF
v_gene: TRBV5-1; j_gene: TRBJ2-7; abundance: NA; d_gene: TRBD2; CDR3nt: TGCGCCAGCCCCGGCTGTCGGCTAGCGGCCCCCTACGAGCAGTACTTC; CDR3aa: CASPGCRLAAPYEQYF
v_gene: TRBV6-5; j_gene: TRBJ2-3; abundance: NA; d_gene: TRBD2; CDR3nt: TGTGCCAGCACTCTTTCCGCGGGAGGTTCAGATACGCAGTATTTT; CDR3aa: CASTLSAGGSDTQYF
v_gene: TRBV4-3; j_gene: TRBJ2-3; abundance: once; d_gene: NA; CDR3nt: TGCGCCAGCAGCCAGGGGAGCACAGATACGCAGTATTTT; CDR3aa: CASSQGSTDTQYF
v_gene: TRBV5-8; j_gene: TRBJ1-5; abundance: NA; d_gene: NA; CDR3nt: TGTGCCAGCAGTCAGGGTTTCAGCAATCAGCCCCAGCATTTT; CDR3aa: CASSQGFSNQPQHF
v_gene: TRBV14; j_gene: TRBJ2-7; abundance: few; d_gene: NA; CDR3nt: TGTGCCAGCAGCCCGTTTACCTACGAGCAGTACTTC; CDR3aa: CASSPFTYEQYF
v_gene: TRBV2; j_gene: TRBJ2-7; abundance: NA; d_gene: TRBD1; CDR3nt: TGTGCCAGCCGGACAGGGAAGGTCGGTACCGAGCAGTACTTC; CDR3aa: CASRTGKVGTEQYF
v_gene: TRBV18; j_gene: TRBJ2-1; abundance: few; d_gene: TRBD2; CDR3nt: TGTGCCAGCTCACCACCCTCTCGGGAGGGCCTGCGAAACAATGAGCAGTTCTTC; CDR3aa: CASSPPSREGLRNNEQFF
v_gene: TRBV30; j_gene: TRBJ1-3; abundance: once; d_gene: NA; CDR3nt: TGTGCCTGGAGTTTAGGAGGGCTGGGGGGAAACACCATATATTTT; CDR3aa: CAWSLGGLGGNTIYF
v_gene: TRBV5-1; j_gene: TRBJ2-3; abundance: NA; d_gene: TRBD2; CDR3nt: TGCGCCAGCAGTCAGGTGCGGGGGGCGAGGACAGATACGCAGTATTTT; CDR3aa: CASSQVRGARTDTQYF
v_gene: TRBV14; j_gene: TRBJ2-7; abundance: once; d_gene: NA; CDR3nt: TGTGCCAGCAGCCGCCACAGGGTGACCTCCTACGAGCAGTACTTC; CDR3aa: CASSRHRVTSYEQYF
v_gene: TRBV6-6; j_gene: TRBJ2-7; abundance: once; d_gene: TRBD2; CDR3nt: TGTGCCAGCAGTTCAGGCGGGAGGGCCTACGAGCAGTACTTC; CDR3aa: CASSSGGRAYEQYF
v_gene: TRBV7-2; j_gene: TRBJ2-7; abundance: few; d_gene: NA; CDR3nt: TGTGCCAGCAGCTTATACCCAGGTCGTTACGAGCAGTACTTC; CDR3aa: CASSLYPGRYEQYF
v_gene: TRBV15; j_gene: TRBJ1-1; abundance: NA; d_gene: NA; CDR3nt: TGTGCCACCTCTGGACGGTACACTGAAGCTTTCTTT; CDR3aa: CATSGRYTEAFF
v_gene: TRBV6-6; j_gene: TRBJ2-4; abundance: NA; d_gene: NA; CDR3nt: TGTGCCAGCAGTGCCGAACTAACGAGAGACATTCAGTACTTC; CDR3aa: CASSAELTRDIQYF
v_gene: TRBV6-4; j_gene: TRBJ2-1; abundance: NA; d_gene: TRBD2; CDR3nt: TGTGCCAGCAGTGACCCCCTAGCGGGAGGCAATGAGCAGTTCTTC; CDR3aa: CASSDPLAGGNEQFF
v_gene: TRBV7-9; j_gene: TRBJ2-5; abundance: NA; d_gene: NA; CDR3nt: TGTGCCAGCAGCTCCCTAAGCCTCAGGGAGAAGACCCAGTACTTC; CDR3aa: CASSSLSLREKTQYF
v_gene: TRBV7-9; j_gene: TRBJ2-7; abundance: once; d_gene: TRBD1; CDR3nt: TGTGCCAGCAGCGACAGGGGGCTCGAGCAGTACTTC; CDR3aa: CASSDRGLEQYF
v_gene: TRBV5-1; j_gene: TRBJ2-7; abundance: once; d_gene: TRBD2; CDR3nt: TGCGCCAGCAGCTTTCGAGCGGGAAACTACGAGCAGTACTTC; CDR3aa: CASSFRAGNYEQYF
v_gene: TRBV28; j_gene: TRBJ1-2; abundance: NA; d_gene: NA; CDR3nt: TGTGCCAGCAGTTTACCGTACAGGACAGAACTCTATGGCTACACCTTC; CDR3aa: CASSLPYRTELYGYTF
v_gene: TRBV7-9; j_gene: TRBJ1-3; abundance: NA; d_gene: NA; CDR3nt: TGTGCCAGCAGCTTCTCCGGGACAACTGGAAACACCATATATTTT; CDR3aa: CASSFSGTTGNTIYF
v_gene: TRBV5-1; j_gene: TRBJ1-1; abundance: NA; d_gene: NA; CDR3nt: TGCGCATCATCTCAGGAAATGAACACTGAAGCTTTCTTT; CDR3aa: CASSQEMNTEAFF
v_gene: TRBV5-4; j_gene: TRBJ2-7; abundance: few; d_gene: NA; CDR3nt: TGTGCCAGCAGCTTGGCCCCAGGACTAAACTACGAGCAGTACTTC; CDR3aa: CASSLAPGLNYEQYF
v_gene: TRBV6-5; j_gene: TRBJ2-2; abundance: once; d_gene: NA; CDR3nt: TGTGCCAGCAGTTACGACGGACGGGAAGACGAGCTGTTTTTT; CDR3aa: CASSYDGREDELFF
v_gene: TRBV29-1; j_gene: TRBJ2-5; abundance: once; d_gene: TRBD1; CDR3nt: TGCAGCGTGACACAGGGGGCGCAGGAGACCCAGTACTTC; CDR3aa: CSVTQGAQETQYF
v_gene: TRBV6-6; j_gene: TRBJ2-2; abundance: NA; d_gene: NA; CDR3nt: TGTGCCAGCAGTGGGTTCCCCGGGGAGCTGTTTTTT; CDR3aa: CASSGFPGELFF
v_gene: TRBV30; j_gene: TRBJ1-1; abundance: once; d_gene: NA; CDR3nt: TGTGCCTGGGCTATGGGGCACCGACTTACTGAAGCTTTCTTT; CDR3aa: CAWAMGHRLTEAFF
v_gene: TRBV28; j_gene: TRBJ2-1; abundance: NA; d_gene: TRBD2; CDR3nt: TGTGCCCATGCTCTAGCGGATAGCTACACTGAGCAGTTCTTC; CDR3aa: CAHALADSYTEQFF
v_gene: TRBV14; j_gene: TRBJ2-1; abundance: NA; d_gene: NA; CDR3nt: TGTGCCAGCAGCCAATGGGGAGGTGTTATCGATGAGCAGTTCTTC; CDR3aa: CASSQWGGVIDEQFF